This TCR beta chain was identified in a study of cytomegalovirus exposure and HLA in healthy donors (dated 2017 in TCRdb). Some background on the complete study: In an earlier analysis of under 750 of the donors, 250 to 350 Gb of sequence data and 90 million to 130 million unique TCR beta sequences from roughly 190 million T cells were reported. Among the approximately 400 genotyped donors, under 90% belonged to the genetic ancestry cluster associated with self-reported Caucasian donors. Class I and class II HLA loci were covered by the typing at four-digit resolution. On average, around 230,000 unique TCR beta nucleotide sequences were sequenced per donor among about 400 genotyped donors of the cohort, with roughly 18% of those sequences being non-productive. An earlier analysis of several hundred of the donors applied high-throughput TCR beta sequencing to assess whether each TCR beta V gene segment acted as functional or pseudogenic. Along with the approximately 600-subject first cohort, a separate validation cohort of over 90 different subjects was used. Typing coverage varied by locus: roughly 620-640 donors for A, B, C, DRB1 and DQB1; around 560 for DQA1; nearly 610 for DPA1; approximately 450 for DPB1. Rather than using new phenotypic data, the later analysis identified candidate immune exposures from TCR beta sequences and from how often those sequences occurred across donors. To predict cytomegalovirus infection status, the study combined high-throughput TCR immunosequencing, statistical association of individual TCRs with disease status, and machine learning. To study patterns of TCR occurrence, a later analysis re-analyzed previously published TCR beta repertoires from under 750 donors and added high-resolution HLA genotyping. A handful of DR-DQ haplotypes were treated as single units for association and clustering because of strong linkage in the cohort. Alongside the repertoire data, information on donor age, sex, ethnicity and CMV serostatus was compiled. Using immunosequencing, the study profiled T cell repertoires from fewer than 700 subjects and related those repertoires to cytomegalovirus serostatus. A later genetic analysis used genome-wide SNP genotypes for about 60% of the 666 donors, treating that subset as a discovery cohort. All discovery cohort repertoires had been generated on a single sequencing platform. An early release that covered roughly 600 HLA-typed donors contained approximately 300 gigabases of sequencing data and 65 million to 100 million unique TCR sequences. The aim of the study was to test whether cataloging public T cell receptors could identify signatures of past pathogen exposure.

Library preparation used the immunoSEQ multiplex PCR assay. For the multiplex PCR, a mixture combining 60 forward primers for TCR Vbeta segments and 13 reverse primers for TCR Jbeta segments was used. The CDR3 region of rearranged TCR beta genes was amplified from genomic DNA by a multiplex PCR assay. The amplified TCR beta libraries were sequenced on the Illumina HiSeq System as 87-base-pair reads. As for how the authors treated the data: Across the 670 or so repertoires, a later analysis counted tens of millions of unique TCR beta chains, roughly 11 million of which were shared by at least two donors. Raw reads were error-corrected and collapsed into unique sequences with a nearest-neighbor algorithm that merged closely related sequences to remove PCR and sequencing errors. V, D and J gene segments were assigned by aligning CDR3 sequences to IMGT reference sequences. For a sequence to be retained, a match of at least six nucleotides to both a V gene segment and a J gene segment was required. Rearrangements were classified as productive when the CDR3 lacked stop codons and remained in frame with V and J, and all other rearrangements were classified as non-productive. CDR3 was defined by IMGT convention, running from the second conserved V-encoded cysteine to the conserved J-encoded phenylalanine. Sequences without an unambiguous match to a single V gene segment were excluded from the earlier analysis of a few hundred of the donors. In an earlier analysis of a few hundred of the donors, a V segment was called functional when productive rearrangements were above 56.7%, and segregating when the standard deviation between donors exceeded 5%. A statistical classification framework was built for diagnosing cytomegalovirus status from the catalog of TCR beta chain sequences. V and J gene assignment, in a later analysis, came from comparing TCR nucleotide sequences with IMGT/GENE-DB human TR gene sequences. The TCRdist pipeline was used in a later analysis to assign CDR3 sequences and most-parsimonious VDJ recombination scenarios. In a later analysis, each TCR beta chain was defined by its CDR3 amino acid sequence together with its V-gene family, and reads without a unique V-gene family were excluded. In a later analysis, a few hundred highly shared, low-generation-probability nucleotide sequences were removed to address suspected cross-contamination and a sequencing artifact. In a later analysis, a clonal expansion index for each public chain was calculated from normalized within-repertoire ranks of inferred template counts. In a later analysis, generation probabilities were computed using a VDJ recombination model fitted to out-of-frame rearrangements, and the results were checked against IGoR. Hypergeometric tests were used in a later analysis to score TCR-TCR, TCR-HLA and TCR-CMV co-occurrence, with a repertoire-size bias correction applied to the TCR pairs. False discovery rates were estimated in a later analysis by permuting HLA or CMV assignments 20 times. In a later analysis, co-occurring TCRs were grouped using DBSCAN, with TCRdist sequence similarity added in when clustering inside HLA-allele-positive subsets. Repertoires with fewer than 30,000 or more than 120,000 public chains, plus five repertoires with anomalous nucleotide sharing, were excluded from co-occurrence clustering. TCRdb obtained this table from immuneACCESS and retained in-frame rearrangements with V and J assigned. These tables miss some clones; where compared with another copy, unresolved V genes account for less than half of the shortfall, and the remainder is unexplained. V and J calls and clone size are copied from that table; D and trimming were computed from the DNA. In all, the sample holds around 230,000 clones, and 82% of those were seen once. 6% of the sample rests with the top ten.

The CDR3, cysteine through valine, is 14 amino acids long. Only the CDR3 DNA stays, 42 bases, in frame from base 1. Broad study findings and their caveats: In a later analysis, most CMV-associated TCR beta chains were found to appear HLA-restricted, with HLA associations seemingly driven largely by CMV exposure. In a later analysis, the rate of TCR association differed among HLA loci, with DRB1 alleles having the most associated TCRs and HLA-C alleles having the fewest. Because counts were too low, about 15 rarely observed V segments, including chromosome 9 orphons, were left out of the earlier analysis of some 600 of the donors. In a later analysis, several top co-occurrence clusters were reported to appear linked to parvovirus B19, influenza, CMV and Epstein-Barr virus. In vitro tests confirmed that three of the cytomegalovirus-associated TCR beta chains recognize cytomegalovirus antigens. Linkage disequilibrium might explain the correlated functional status among segregating V segments, but an unknown experimental factor could not be excluded. V-gene and J-gene trimming of TCR beta chains was associated with a missense DCLRE1C variant in a later genetic analysis, and the association was replicated in an independent cohort. A total of about 150 TCR beta chains were listed by the study as associated with cytomegalovirus. Because HLA typing was unavailable for some donors at each locus, only the typed subset was used in association tests. The cohort was sequenced for TCR beta chains only, and without alpha or paired-chain data the features that could be detected were limited. It was suggested by the authors that the approach could potentially be generalized to other disease states and immunological phenotypes. CMV serostatus was the only immune exposure information available for the cohort. Compared with equally common non-associated chains, HLA-associated TCR beta chains in a later analysis were more clonally expanded and had lower generation probabilities. When HLA alleles, especially DR and DQ, strongly co-occurred, TCR associations were difficult to assign to individual alleles. Some IMGT-functional V segments, including TRBV6-2 and TRBV6-3, could not be told apart with the 87-base-pair reads, so those segments were excluded. Cytomegalovirus status was reported to be diagnosed by the classifier with high specificity and sensitivity in both the original and validation cohorts. An earlier analysis of approximately 540 of the donors showed that most TCR beta V segments appeared in productive rearrangements either about 90% or about 30% of the time, which broadly matched IMGT annotations. Most TCR sequences were observed very rarely across donors, whereas some public TCRs were present in many individuals. In a later analysis, about 17,000 TCR beta sequences were associated with specific HLA alleles at a false discovery rate of 0.05. The presence/absence analyses assumed that sequencing depth was roughly uniform across donors, and that assumption may not be true. In a later genetic analysis, fewer N-insertions in productive TCRs were reported among donors in an Asian-associated ancestry cluster than the roughly 700-donor mean. A further reported finding was that TCR beta sequences accurately predicted the HLA-A and HLA-B alleles for most subjects in the first cohort. The sequencing pipeline was judged likely to have produced a cluster of highly shared sequence variants as a technical artifact.

Notes on this clone: The antigen it recognizes is unknown. No base quality information exists; no much larger clone differs at one position.

In total, fewer than 750 healthy bone marrow donors made up the cohort. Cohort members were all nominally healthy when sampled, although unrecorded immune exposures were likely present. The donor tested CMV seropositive, placing the donor among the 289 seropositive members of the cohort. A peripheral blood sample was collected from each donor, and TCR beta sequencing was performed on peripheral blood mononuclear cells. The Qiagen DNeasy Blood Extraction Kit was used to extract genomic DNA from the blood cell samples. Sequencing was performed on PBMCs. The chain is encoded by TRBV12-1 joined to TRBJ2-7; the table's D gene call, TRBD2, was not cross checked with the DNA. TRBV12-1 is flagged as a pseudogene. This clonotype originated in a man in his forties in good health and CMV-seropositive. This receptor carries the CDR3 CASSSLAGHYEQYV. The nucleotides are TGTGCCAGCAGCTCTTTAGCGGGACACTACGAGCAGTACGTC.